The T cell receptor beta chain described here comes from a study of T-cell reconstitution after alpha-beta-depleted transplantation in children. Findings and limits, study-wide: The main origin of T-cell counts and diversity one year after transplant was newly produced T cells.

This clonotype was counted between two and nine times. Its antigen remains unidentified. Between the trimmed V and J ends, which lost 5 bases and 3 bases, there was a span of 14 bases. This CDR3 is 14 amino acids long. Preparing the TCRbeta library involved the use of unique molecular identifiers. Using its own MiXCR run on the PCR reads, TCRdb lists one record per CDR3 protein. The data contain approximately 250,000 distinct CDR3 sequences, roughly a quarter of them singletons. The source is a girl aged 2 to 10 with Fanconi anemia, due to receive a stem cell transplant. V is TRBV12-3 or TRBV12-4 and J is TRBJ2-7; D is uncertain. This material consisted of PBMCs, taken before TCRalphabeta/CD19-depleted stem cell transplant. The CDR3 reads CASSPSGPYYEQYF. The CDR3 DNA reads TGTGCCAGCAGTCCGTCGGGCCCATACTACGAGCAGTACTTC.